The 2 T cell receptor beta chains in this list originate from one sample, sequenced in a study of blood T cell repertoires in COVID-19. This table comes from immunoSEQ multiplex PCR, and its TCRdb copy is limited to in-frame clones, with some not included. In the table there are 200,000 to 250,000 clones, around 90% of which are singletons. Sequencing input: PBMCs or T cells enriched from blood (not recorded which). The receptors derive from a woman aged 50 to 60 with acute COVID-19.

The chain uses TRBV7-9 and TRBJ2-5; 8 nucleotides line up with TRBD2. This CDR3 has 14 amino acids. V was clipped by 7 bases and J by 5 bases; unmatched bases: 9. The germline V gene encodes CDR1 SEHNR and CDR2 FQNEAQ (reference sequence). CDR3 in DNA: TGTGCCAGCACCCCGAAGCTAGCGGGCGAGACCCAGTACTTC. This gives the protein CASTPKLAGETQYF. Together with reference TRBV7-9 and TRBJ2-5, the CDR3 gives the full variable domain: DTGVSQNPRHKITKRGQNVTFRCDPISEHNRLYWYRQTLGQGPEFLTYFQNEAQLEKSRLLSDRFSAERPKGSFSTLEIQRTEQGDSAMYLCASTPKLAGETQYFGPGTRLLVL.

This chain links TRBV27 with TRBJ2-1; TRBD2 matches at 8 bases. Germline CDR1 is MNHEY and CDR2 is SMNVEV (reference sequence). V was pared by 6 bases and J by 4 bases, with 8 bases of the junction left unmatched. There are 15 residues in the CDR3. The DNA for the CDR3 is TGTGCCAGCAGCTCTCCCGGGAGGGATTACAATGAGCAGTTCTTC. Translated, it gives CASSSPGRDYNEQFF.